The TCR beta chain described here comes from a study of T cell responses to AZD1222 COVID-19 vaccine. Repertoires were generated with immunoSEQ multiplex PCR, while TCRdb's copy carries only in-frame clones and drops some. The table records roughly 180,000 clones, 85% to 90% of them present only once. Germline lookup yields CDR1 MNHEY and CDR2 SVGAGI. The CDR3 totals 16 residues. The V gene lost 0 bases and the J gene lost 0 bases, with 9 bases spanning the gap. The rearrangement links TRBV6-5 to TRBJ2-4, with D perhaps TRBD1 (6 bases). The source material was peripheral blood, sampled on day 0 of AZD1222 vaccination. This TCR came from an adult in good health. The CDR3: CASSYSAGAAKNIQYF. CDR3 nucleotides: TGTGCCAGCAGTTACTCGGCAGGGGCAGCCAAAAACATTCAGTACTTC.